The present TCR beta chain was sequenced within a study of cytomegalovirus exposure and HLA in healthy donors. General study results and limits: A later analysis found that most CMV-associated TCR beta chains appeared HLA-restricted. An analysis that was carried out later associated 16,951 TCR beta sequences with HLA alleles at 0.05 false discovery rate.

For this clone: Its target is unknown.

PCR was performed using 60 Vbeta and 13 Jbeta primers. Sequencing used immunoSEQ multiplex PCR; TCRdb keeps in-frame clones, though not all of them. This sample yields about 110,000 clones, of which about two thirds are seen a single time; 4.5% to 5.5% belongs to the top ten. Sequenced: PBMCs. The receptor's source is a woman in her seventies in good health and CMV-seropositive.

The CDR3 sequence is CASSYAREGNQPQHF. DNA for the CDR3: TGTGCCAGCAGTTACGCCAGGGAGGGCAATCAGCCCCAGCATTTT. The chain carries TRBV6-5 and TRBJ1-5, with D perhaps TRBD1 (5 bases). The CDR3 covers 15 residues. Trimming removed 2 bases at V and 2 bases at J, with 10 bases between. From germline, CDR1 is MNHEY and CDR2 SVGAGI.